What follows are 10 T cell receptor beta chains derived from one specimen sequenced in a study of CD8+CD57+ T cells in acquired aplastic anemia (dated by TCRdb to 2016 to 2019). The patients picked for sequencing were ones in whom flow cytometry had shown an expansion of CD8+CD57+ cells. These reads were obtained on an Illumina HiSeq 2000. Profiling of TCR beta VDJ combinations and CDR3 sequences used genomic DNA as the template. The raw public reads went through TCRdb reprocessing: fastp at Q25, MiXCR clone calling, in-frame beta chains kept. CDR3 protein sequences are deduplicated, and each keeps its most common genes and DNA. This sample comprises just over 450,000 distinct CDR3 sequences, around 30% of them detected only once. The top ten clones comprise 0.82% of the sample. The sample consisted of sorted CD4+, CD8+, or CD8+CD57+ T cells (not recorded which) from PBMCs. These receptors were collected from a human donor with aplastic anemia.

This clonotype was recorded many times. The chain recombines TRBV25-1 with TRBJ2-6, with 7 bases matching TRBD1. Germline CDR1 and CDR2: MGHDK and SYGVNS. Trimming removed 4 bases from V and 0 bases from J; junction bases left unmatched: 9. The CDR3 has 18 amino acids. The CDR3 nucleotides are TGTGCCAGCAGTGCCTTCCGGGACAGCCACTCTGGGGCCAACGTCCTGACTTTC. It specifies CASSAFRDSHSGANVLTF. The complete variable domain, with remaining parts taken from reference TRBV25-1 and TRBJ2-6, reads EADIYQTPRYLVIGTGKKITLECSQTMGHDKMYWYQQDPGMELHLIHYSYGVNSTEKGDLSSESTVSRIRTEHFPLTLESARPSHTSQYLCASSAFRDSHSGANVLTFGAGSRLTVL.

The V gene is TRBV10-3, the J gene TRBJ1-5; TRBD1 matches at 9 bases. This CDR3 contains 13 residues. CDR1 and CDR2 (germline): ENHRY, SYGVKD. V shed 6 bases, J shed 6 bases, and the junction held 3 bases outside the gene matches. The CDR3 region is CAIRGTGCQPQHF. DNA for the CDR3: TGTGCCATCAGGGGGACAGGGTGTCAGCCCCAGCATTTT.

This clonotype was counted only a few times. This chain uses TRBV10-2 with TRBJ1-5, with a tentative D call TRBD1 (6 bases). Germline V CDR1 and CDR2: WSHSY, SAAADI. This CDR3 contains 13 residues. Trimming removed 6 bases from V and 4 bases from J, with 10 bases in between. The CDR3, as DNA: TGCGCCAGCAGAAAAGACAGGAATCAGCCCCAGCATTTT. Its protein product is CASRKDRNQPQHF.

About this clonotype itself: The junction departs from the called germline gene at one end, perhaps through a read error. This chain uses TRBV20-1 with TRBJ2-7; a weak D match, TRBD1 (6 bases). Germline loops: CDR1 DFQATT, CDR2 SNEGSKA (reference sequence). CDR3 size: 16 residues. The CDR3 DNA reads as TGCAGTGCTCTTGACCCTGGGGGCCCTCGCTCCTACGGGCAGTACTTC. Translating gives CSALDPGGPRSYGQYF.

The V gene is TRBV6-5, the J gene TRBJ1-3, with D possibly TRBD1 on 6 matching bases. The germline gives CDR1 MNHEY, CDR2 SVGAGI. Trimming took off 2 bases at V and 4 bases at J, with 18 bases between the two ends. The CDR3 is 17 residues long. DNA for the CDR3: TGTGCCAGCAGTTACCTCCCCGCTTCAGGGGTAGGAAACACCATATATTTT. Protein: CASSYLPASGVGNTIYF.

The chain carries TRBV12-3 or TRBV12-4 and TRBJ1-6; 8 bases map to TRBD1. Trimming at V came to 5 bases and at J to 6 bases, leaving 15 bases not matched to a gene. CDR3 size: 18 residues. For the CDR3, the DNA is TGTGCCAGCAGTGCATCCAGGGGGCTTTCAATGGGTAATTCACCCCTCCACTTT. Encoded protein: CASSASRGLSMGNSPLHF.

The chain links TRBV24-1 to TRBJ1-4; D is unclear. The ends were cut back, 1 base at V and 10 bases at J, with 6 bases in the middle. This CDR3 comprises 12 residues. CDR1 is KGHDR and CDR2 is SFDVKD in the germline V gene. CDR3 sequence reads: CATSDFEGKLFF. CDR3 DNA sequence: TGTGCCACCAGTGATTTTGAAGGAAAACTGTTTTTT.

Of note for this clonotype: This may be a read error: a much more frequent sequence differs by one nucleotide. CDR3 nucleotides: TGCAGTGCCCAGACTAGCGGGAGGATCTACGAGCAGTACTTC. It is translated as CSAQTSGRIYEQYF. This chain connects TRBV20-1 to TRBJ2-7; 13 bases agree with TRBD2. The germline gives CDR1 DFQATT, CDR2 SNEGSKA (reference sequence). V gave up 6 bases and J gave up 3 bases; unmatched junction bases: 5. The CDR3 consists of 14 residues.

This clonotype was found many times. As DNA, the CDR3 is TGTGCCAGTAGTATAGACCCTCCCGGGACAGCTAATAATTCACCCCTCCACTTT. It is translated as CASSIDPPGTANNSPLHF. The rearrangement links TRBV19 to TRBJ1-6; 7 bases match TRBD1. Germline lookup yields CDR1 LNHDA and CDR2 SQIVND (reference sequence). Germline trimming cut 0 bases from V and 5 bases from J; bases unmatched to any gene: 10. This CDR3 contains 18 residues.

The V call is TRBV6-1, the J call TRBJ2-5; 7 nucleotides align to TRBD2. The CDR3 runs 14 residues. The germline CDR1 and CDR2 sequences are MNHNS and SASEGT. Losses at the gene ends were 5 bases for V and 3 bases for J; bases not matched to a gene: 6. The CDR3 protein is CASSPALAEETQYF. CDR3 sequence (DNA): TGTGCCAGCAGTCCAGCCCTAGCGGAAGAGACCCAGTACTTC.